The 18 T cell receptor beta chains in this list originate from one sample, sequenced in a study of shared clonotypes between healthy human individuals. Some clones are missing from TCRdb's copy, which holds only in-frame ones; the method was immunoSEQ multiplex PCR. The sample has some 1.4 million clones, around 95% seen once; the top ten hold approximately 1%. Material: naive CD4+ T cells sorted from blood. Subset given: CD45RA+ positively selected. The receptor source for this set is a man younger than 45 in good health.

This chain connects TRBV19 to TRBJ1-2; 7 bases map to TRBD1. This CDR3 contains 15 residues. The ends lost 4 bases at V and 1 base at J; junction bases unmatched: 6. Germline-derived CDR1 and CDR2 are LNHDA and SQIVND (reference sequence). The CDR3 here is CASSRWDRINYGYTF. CDR3 in DNA: TGTGCCAGTAGTAGATGGGACAGAATTAACTATGGCTACACCTTC.

The V and J genes are TRBV9 and TRBJ2-5; 14 nucleotides agree with TRBD2. V was pared by 4 bases and J by 3 bases, with 20 bases of the junction left unmatched. Per the germline V gene, CDR1 is SGDLS and CDR2 is YYNGEE. CDR3 length equals 21 residues. The CDR3, as DNA: TGTGCCAGCAGCCCCCCCCCGTCTGGGACTAGCGGGAGAAAATCAGAAGAGACCCAGTACTTC. Translating gives CASSPPPSGTSGRKSEETQYF.

The chain combines TRBV7-9 with TRBJ1-4, with 10 bases aligning to TRBD1. This CDR3 contains 16 residues. After removal of 0 bases from V and 3 bases from J, the junction contained 1 base not matched to a gene. Germline lookup yields CDR1 SEHNR and CDR2 FQNEAQ (reference sequence). The CDR3 bases are TGTGCCAGCAGCTTAGCTGGACAGGGGGCTAATGAAAAACTGTTTTTT. Its translation: CASSLAGQGANEKLFF.

The J gene is TRBJ2-7, the V gene TRBV10-3, with D possibly being TRBD2 (5 bases). Germline CDR1 and CDR2: ENHRY and SYGVKD. V lost 11 bases, J lost 0 bases, and 14 bases lay in between. The CDR3 is 13 residues long. The CDR3 loop is CALSGNNSYEQYF. As DNA, the CDR3 is TGTGCCCTCTCCGGGAACAACTCCTACGAGCAGTACTTC.

The chain recombines TRBV5-1 with TRBJ2-3; D is possibly TRBD1 or TRBD2 (5 bases each). V lost 0 bases and J 4 bases, leaving 12 bases between the germline ends. This CDR3 has 15 residues. Per germline, CDR1 SGHRS and CDR2 YFSETQ. CDR3 DNA sequence: TGCGCCAGCAGCTTGGGACAGTTGAGGGCAGATACGCAGTATTTT. Its protein is CASSLGQLRADTQYF.

This clone was observed once. The J gene is TRBJ2-7, the V gene TRBV4-2; TRBD2 agrees at 11 bases. Germline CDR1 and CDR2: LGHNA and YNFKEQ. The CDR3 is 15 residues long. The trim removed 5 bases at V and 6 bases at J, leaving 9 bases unmatched. CDR3 nucleotide sequence: TGTGCCAGCAGCTCTCGACTAGCGGGACCACTCGAGCAGTACTTC. As protein: CASSSRLAGPLEQYF.

The chain uses TRBV13 and TRBJ1-3; D is unclear. CDR1 and CDR2 from the germline V gene are PRHDT and FYEKMQ (reference sequence). The CDR3 is 15 residues long. Trimming shortened V by 1 base and J by 0 bases, and 7 bases separated the two germline ends. The chain's CDR3 is CASSLVPSSGNTIYF. CDR3 nucleotides: TGTGCCAGCAGCTTAGTGCCGAGCTCTGGAAACACCATATATTTT.

This rearrangement joins TRBV4-1 to TRBJ1-2, with 9 bases lining up with TRBD1. Germline CDR1 reads MGHRA; CDR2 reads YSYEKL. The CDR3 is 15 amino acids. V shed 0 bases, J shed 5 bases, and the junction held 4 bases outside the gene matches. In nucleotides, the CDR3 is TGCGCCAGCAGCCAAGAGGGACAGGGTCGATATGGCTACACCTTC. Its translation is CASSQEGQGRYGYTF.

The chain links TRBV10-1 to TRBJ2-7; a possible D gene is TRBD2 (6 bases). V dropped 0 bases and J dropped 5 bases, with 11 bases sitting between them. Germline CDR1 and CDR2: WNHNN and SYGVQD (reference sequence). The CDR3 extends over 14 amino acids. CDR3 sequence (DNA): TGCGCCAGCAGTGAGTCAGGCGGGATCGACGAGCAGTACTTC. Its protein is CASSESGGIDEQYF.

The rearrangement uses TRBV4-2 and TRBJ2-3; D ambiguous. With 0 bases removed from V and 8 bases from J, the gap between germline ends came to 15 bases. The CDR3 contains 15 residues. The germline CDR1 and CDR2 sequences are LGHNA and YNFKEQ. The CDR3 DNA follows: TGTGCCAGCAGCCAAGAACGCGAGGCTACCGGTACGCAGTATTTT. Translated: CASSQEREATGTQYF.

V is TRBV5-1 and J is TRBJ2-7; D is perhaps TRBD1 (6 bases). CDR3 size: 14 residues. The germline V and J ends were trimmed by 0 bases and 4 bases, with 11 bases remaining between them. Germline V gene data show CDR1 as SGHRS and CDR2 as YFSETQ. CDR3 sequence (DNA): TGCGCCAGCAGCTTGGCGGGGACACAATACGAGCAGTACTTC. Protein: CASSLAGTQYEQYF.

The chain carries TRBV6-6 and TRBJ2-1; TRBD1 might be the D (5 bases). Germline V gene lookup returns CDR1 MNHNY and CDR2 SVGAGI (reference sequence). V was trimmed by 2 bases and J by 3 bases, leaving 11 bases between them. The CDR3 is 15 amino acids. CDR3 sequence (DNA): TGTGCCAGCAGTTACAGGGGTCGAGGCTACAATGAGCAGTTCTTC. Residues: CASSYRGRGYNEQFF.

This sequence joins TRBV4-3 and TRBJ1-2; D perhaps matches TRBD1 (6 bases). Trimming shortened V by 0 bases and J by 7 bases, and 15 bases separated the two germline ends. Germline-derived CDR1 and CDR2 are LGHNA and YSLEER. CDR3 length equals 15 residues. The CDR3, as DNA: TGCGCCAGCAGCCAAGATTGGGGGGCTAGCCGTGGCTACACCTTC. It yields the protein CASSQDWGASRGYTF.

This clone has more than one count but fewer than ten. This chain joins TRBV28 and TRBJ1-2; D is possibly TRBD1 (6 bases). Germline V gives CDR1 MDHEN, CDR2 SYDVKM. This CDR3 has 16 amino acids. Trimming removed 5 bases from V and 4 bases from J, with 20 bases in between. For the CDR3, the DNA is TGTGCCAGCAGTCGCCCTACAGGGAACAGGGCCTATGGCTACACCTTC. The encoded protein is CASSRPTGNRAYGYTF.

The chain combines TRBV18 with TRBJ2-7; D is uncertain. Between the trimmed V and J ends, which lost 1 base and 6 bases, there was a span of 10 bases. The CDR3 totals 13 residues. Germline lookup yields CDR1 KGHSH and CDR2 LQKENI. CDR3 nucleotides: TGTGCCAGCTCACCACGTTTGGGAAGCGAGCAGTACTTC. Its protein product is CASSPRLGSEQYF. The full variable domain, with the rest looked up from reference TRBV18 and TRBJ2-7, is NAGVMQNPRHLVRRRGQEARLRCSPMKGHSHVYWYRQLPEEGLKFMVYLQKENIIDESGMPKERFSAEFPKEGPSILRIQQVVRGDSAAYFCASSPRLGSEQYFGPGTRLTVT.

The chain is built from TRBV27 and TRBJ2-7, with 11 positions matching TRBD1. V lost 2 bases and J lost 4; bases outside the gene matches: 10. The CDR3 spans 17 residues. Germline V lookup: CDR1 MNHEY, CDR2 SMNVEV (reference sequence). CDR3 amino acids: CASSLRAIGTGGYEQYF. CDR3 nucleotide sequence: TGTGCCAGCAGTTTAAGGGCTATCGGGACAGGGGGTTACGAGCAGTACTTC.

The V call is TRBV7-9, the J call TRBJ2-7; D perhaps matches TRBD2 (5 bases). V was cut by 5 bases and J by 4 bases, with 27 bases left in between. This CDR3 spans 18 amino acids. CDR1 is SEHNR and CDR2 is FQNEAQ in the germline V gene (reference sequence). This CDR3 is CASSLTVHKREPLYEQYF. CDR3 in DNA: TGTGCCAGCAGCCTGACGGTCCACAAGAGGGAGCCCTTATACGAGCAGTACTTC.

This clone was counted a single time. The J gene is TRBJ2-5, the V gene TRBV15; TRBD1 is a possible D gene (5 bases). V gave up 0 bases and J gave up 4 bases, with 21 bases separating them. CDR3 length: 18 amino acids. The germline V gene encodes CDR1 LNHNV and CDR2 YYDKDF (reference sequence). CDR3 DNA: TGTGCCACCAGCAGAGATGGGGCGTTAGAGAGCATCGGAGAGACCCAGTACTTC. Amino acid sequence: CATSRDGALESIGETQYF.